These 22 T cell receptor beta chains came from one sample sequenced in a study of vaccination effects on CD4 cells after COVID-19. ViraFEST expansion of antigen-specific CD4+ T cells with viral peptide pools preceded sequencing. On roughly day 10 of culture, CD4+ T cells were separated out. These receptors have no identified antigens. Assay: immunoSEQ multiplex PCR; the TCRdb copy retains only in-frame clones and omits some. The sample has about 79,000 clones, about 70% seen once; the top ten hold about 1.7%. Source: CD4+ T cells from PBMCs cultured with HCoV-229E spike peptides, taken before COVID-19 vaccination. The receptor source for this set is a human donor who received a COVID-19 vaccine.

The chain links TRBV24-1 to TRBJ2-5; D unclear. Germline assignment: CDR1 KGHDR and CDR2 SFDVKD. Between the trimmed V and J ends, which lost 4 bases and 0 bases, there was a span of 5 bases. The CDR3 is 13 amino acids. In nucleotides, the CDR3 is TGTGCCACCAGTGACCTGGACCAAGAGACCCAGTACTTC. This gives the protein CATSDLDQETQYF.

The chain employs TRBV6-2 or TRBV6-3 and TRBJ1-6; a possible D gene is TRBD1 (5 bases). The CDR3 sequence is 13 residues long. Germline V lookup: CDR1 MNHEY, CDR2 SVGEGT. Trimming shortened V by 4 bases and J by 7 bases, and 8 bases separated the two germline ends. In DNA form, the CDR3 reads TGTGCCAGCAGTTGGGGGGGGAATTCACCCCTCCACTTT. Translation gives CASSWGGNSPLHF.

V gene TRBV2 combines with J gene TRBJ1-5; D perhaps matches TRBD1 (5 bases). Trimming left V 4 bases short and J 1 base short, with 17 bases between. CDR3 length: 17 residues. Germline V gives CDR1 SNHLY, CDR2 FYNNEI. The CDR3 is CASSVRAYWGSNQPQHF. In nucleotides, the CDR3 is TGTGCCAGCAGTGTCAGGGCATATTGGGGAAGCAATCAGCCCCAGCATTTT.

The CDR3 loop is CASKEDRGISNSPLHF. The CDR3 nucleotides are TGCGCCAGCAAGGAGGACAGGGGAATTTCTAATTCACCCCTCCACTTT. The J gene is TRBJ1-6, the V gene TRBV5-1; 9 bases are a match to TRBD1. V was clipped by 6 bases and J by 6 bases; unmatched bases: 10. Germline V lookup: CDR1 SGHRS, CDR2 YFSETQ. The CDR3 totals 16 residues.

The chain joins TRBV29-1 to TRBJ2-3; 10 bases line up with TRBD2. Germline V gives CDR1 SQVTM, CDR2 ANQGSEA. The J segment lost 7 bases and the V segment lost 4 bases, leaving 11 bases of the junction unmatched. This CDR3 is built from 15 residues. This chain's CDR3 is CSVAAVVAGGHTQYF. The CDR3 coding sequence is TGCAGCGTTGCGGCGGTGGTAGCGGGGGGCCATACGCAGTATTTT.

The chain uses TRBV6-5 and TRBJ1-5; 10 bases map to TRBD1. V lost 10 bases to trimming and J lost 0 bases; unmatched junction nucleotides: 3. CDR1 is MNHEY, CDR2 SVGAGI, per germline. The CDR3 runs 14 residues. The DNA of the CDR3 is TGTGCCACGAGGACAGGGGGTAGCAATCAGCCCCAGCATTTT. It is translated as CATRTGGSNQPQHF.

This clone has only a few counts. CDR3 coding DNA: TGTGCCAGCTCATCATCCACAGGAGTTAACTATGGCTACACCTTC. Translation gives CASSSSTGVNYGYTF. The chain carries TRBV18 and TRBJ1-2, with D possibly matching TRBD1 (5 bases). The CDR3 is 15 residues long. V was pared by 5 bases and J by 1 base, with 14 bases between. Germline V gene lookup returns CDR1 KGHSH and CDR2 LQKENI. Using reference TRBV18 and TRBJ1-2 for the parts outside the CDR3, the full variable domain is NAGVMQNPRHLVRRRGQEARLRCSPMKGHSHVYWYRQLPEEGLKFMVYLQKENIIDESGMPKERFSAEFPKEGPSILRIQQVVRGDSAAYFCASSSSTGVNYGYTFGSGTRLTVV.

This rearrangement joins TRBV28 to TRBJ1-5; D is possibly TRBD1 (6 bases). Per germline, CDR1 MDHEN and CDR2 SYDVKM. The CDR3 loop spans 13 amino acids. With 10 bases removed from V and 3 bases from J, the gap between germline ends came to 13 bases. The CDR3 DNA sequence: TGTGCCACTCGGGAGGGGGTCAATCAGCCCCAGCATTTT. Its protein is CATREGVNQPQHF.

This chain links TRBV12-3 or TRBV12-4 with TRBJ2-5, with TRBD2 matching over 7 bases. V was pared by 1 base and J by 7 bases, with 3 bases of the junction left unmatched. The CDR3 spans 13 residues. DNA of the CDR3: TGTGCCAGCAGTTTAGGACTAGCTTCGACCCAGTACTTC. Encoded protein: CASSLGLASTQYF.

V is TRBV5-1 and J is TRBJ2-3, with TRBD2 matching over 11 bases. The germline V gene has CDR1 SGHRS and CDR2 YFSETQ. The CDR3 contains 15 residues. V shed 7 bases and J 3 bases; nucleotides not matched to a gene: 7. CDR3 sequence (DNA): TGCGCCAGCGGTTTAGCGGGGGGGGTTACAGATACGCAGTATTTT. Amino acids: CASGLAGGVTDTQYF.

This clone was seen only a few times. J is TRBJ2-1 and V is TRBV7-3; D may be TRBD1 (7 bases). CDR1 is SGHTA, CDR2 FQGTGA, per germline. This CDR3 region has 17 residues. Trimming removed 5 bases from V and 9 bases from J, with 26 bases in between. The CDR3 is CASSPGGADTGVREQFF. Here the CDR3 DNA reads TGTGCCAGCAGCCCTGGAGGGGCGGATACAGGGGTTCGTGAGCAGTTCTTC.

V and J are TRBV28 and TRBJ2-7; 7 bases match TRBD2. This CDR3 is 13 amino acids long. With V trimmed by 3 bases and J by 4 bases, 3 bases remained unmatched. From germline, CDR1 is MDHEN and CDR2 SYDVKM. The CDR3 sequence is CASSLTGGYEQYV. The CDR3 DNA is TGTGCCAGCAGTTTGACCGGGGGGTACGAGCAGTACGTC.

This clone was detected once. The chain uses TRBV19 and TRBJ1-5; TRBD1 might be the D (5 bases). This CDR3 is 13 amino acids long. In germline, CDR1 is LNHDA, CDR2 SQIVND (reference sequence). V was trimmed by 7 bases and J by 0 bases, leaving 7 bases between them. The CDR3 region is CASMRGSNQPQHF. DNA for the CDR3: TGTGCCAGTATGAGGGGTAGCAATCAGCCCCAGCATTTT.

The J gene is TRBJ1-1, the V gene TRBV9; D uncertain. Per germline, CDR1 SGDLS and CDR2 YYNGEE. The length of the CDR3 is 15 residues. V was cut by 3 bases and J by 4 bases, with 16 bases left in between. CDR3: CASSGGLIDGTEAFF. The CDR3 DNA sequence: TGTGCCAGCAGCGGAGGGTTGATTGATGGCACTGAAGCTTTCTTT.

This CDR3 reads CASSSRGQASGYTF. DNA of the CDR3: TGTGCCAGCAGTTCAAGGGGGCAGGCGTCCGGCTACACCTTC. The V call is TRBV6-5, the J call TRBJ1-2; TRBD1 aligns across 7 bases. The length of the CDR3 is 14 residues. Looked up from germline, CDR1 is MNHEY and CDR2 is SVGAGI. V shed 4 bases, J shed 8 bases, and the junction held 10 bases outside the gene matches.

J is TRBJ1-2 and V is TRBV2; D is undetermined. This CDR3 is built from 12 residues. CDR1 and CDR2 from the germline V gene are SNHLY and FYNNEI. The ends were cut back, 2 bases at V and 2 bases at J, with 3 bases in the middle. The CDR3 region is CASSERNYGYTF. The CDR3 DNA sequence: TGTGCCAGCAGTGAAAGAAACTATGGCTACACCTTC. Full variable domain (missing parts from reference TRBV2 and TRBJ1-2): EPEVTQTPSHQVTQMGQEVILRCVPISNHLYFYWYRQILGQKVEFLVSFYNNEISEKSEIFDDQFSVERPDGSNFTLKIRSTKLEDSAMYFCASSERNYGYTFGSGTRLTVV.

The rearrangement joins TRBV7-9 to TRBJ1-5, with unresolved D. The germline gives CDR1 SEHNR, CDR2 FQNEAQ (reference sequence). The CDR3 consists of 14 residues. Trimming took 3 bases from V and 4 from J, leaving 10 bases between them. The CDR3 is CASSFGSSNQPQHF. The CDR3 bases are TGTGCCAGCAGCTTCGGGTCTTCGAATCAGCCCCAGCATTTT.

This chain uses TRBV24-1 with TRBJ1-5; tentative D call: TRBD1 (6 bases). The germline V and J ends were trimmed by 1 base and 0 bases, with 12 bases remaining between them. Looked up from germline, CDR1 is KGHDR and CDR2 is SFDVKD. The CDR3 sequence is 17 residues long. DNA of the CDR3: TGTGCCACCAGTGATTTCTCTAACAGGGTTAGCAATCAGCCCCAGCATTTT. It is translated as CATSDFSNRVSNQPQHF.

The rearrangement links TRBV30 to TRBJ2-1; no firm D call. V dropped 0 bases and J dropped 7 bases, with 4 bases sitting between them. Looked up from germline, CDR1 is GTSNPN and CDR2 is SVGIG (reference sequence). The CDR3 sequence is 11 residues long. The CDR3 sequence: CAWSVRNEQFF. In DNA form, the CDR3 reads TGTGCCTGGAGTGTAAGGAATGAGCAGTTCTTC.

The chain joins TRBV28 to TRBJ1-1, with D maybe TRBD1 (5 bases). Per the germline V gene, CDR1 is MDHEN and CDR2 is SYDVKM. V was clipped by 3 bases and J by 7 bases, with 21 bases between them. The CDR3 covers 16 residues. The CDR3 here is CASSFFGAGKGGEAFF. As DNA, the CDR3 is TGTGCCAGCAGTTTTTTTGGAGCAGGGAAAGGTGGTGAAGCTTTCTTT.

The chain is built from TRBV24-1 and TRBJ1-1, with D perhaps matching TRBD1 (5 bases). The CDR3 is made up of 13 amino acids. Germline lookup yields CDR1 KGHDR and CDR2 SFDVKD. V shed 3 bases and J shed 14 bases, with 18 bases lying between them. As DNA, the CDR3 is TGTGCCACCAGTGATCCTCGGTTCCTGGGGCGCTTCTTT. Translated, it gives CATSDPRFLGRFF.

The chain couples TRBV24-1 to TRBJ2-2; the match to TRBD2 covers 7 bases. The CDR3 has 13 residues. Germline loops: CDR1 KGHDR, CDR2 SFDVKD. The ends lost 10 bases at V and 6 bases at J; junction bases unmatched: 7. DNA of the CDR3: TGTGCCACTTCAACTAGCGATTCCGGGGAGCTGTTTTTT. It yields the protein CATSTSDSGELFF.